This T cell receptor beta chain was identified during a study of cytomegalovirus exposure and HLA in healthy donors. Findings and limits, study-wide: As was reported, the classifier diagnosed cytomegalovirus status with high specificity and sensitivity. TCR sequences were mostly rare, though some public TCRs occurred in many donors.

The PCR used 60 Vbeta and 13 Jbeta primers. This table comes from immunoSEQ multiplex PCR, and its TCRdb copy is limited to in-frame clones, with some not included. The sample has around 150,000 clones, approximately 70% seen once. A remark on this clone: Its target is unknown. Other DNA sequences in the same sample also yield this CDR3.

The CDR3 sequence is 13 residues long. The germline gives CDR1 MNHEY, CDR2 SMNVEV (reference sequence). V was pared by 0 bases and J by 2 bases, with 4 bases between. Sequencing input: PBMCs. This clonotype originated in a middle-aged man in good health and CMV-seropositive. The V gene is TRBV27, the J gene TRBJ2-5; D gene ambiguous. The DNA of the CDR3 is TGTGCCAGCAGTTTATCCGGTCAAGAGACCCAGTACTTC. This translates into CASSLSGQETQYF.